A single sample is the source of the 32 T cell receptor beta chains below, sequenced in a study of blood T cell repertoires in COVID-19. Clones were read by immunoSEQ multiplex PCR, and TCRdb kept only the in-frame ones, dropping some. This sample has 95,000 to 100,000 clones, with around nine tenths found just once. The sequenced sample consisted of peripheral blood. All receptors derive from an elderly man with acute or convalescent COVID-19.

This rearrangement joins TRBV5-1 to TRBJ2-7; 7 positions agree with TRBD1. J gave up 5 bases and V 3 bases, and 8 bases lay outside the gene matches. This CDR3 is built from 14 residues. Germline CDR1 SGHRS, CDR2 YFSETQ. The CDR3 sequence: CASSSRDSPNEQYF. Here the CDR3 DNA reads TGCGCCAGCAGCTCCCGGGACAGCCCCAACGAGCAGTACTTC.

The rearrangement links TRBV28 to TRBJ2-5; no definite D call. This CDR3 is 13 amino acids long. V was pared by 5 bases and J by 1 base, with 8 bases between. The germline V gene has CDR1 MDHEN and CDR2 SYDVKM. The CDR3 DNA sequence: TGTGCCAGCAGTCCGCACTTCCAAGAGACCCAGTACTTC. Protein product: CASSPHFQETQYF.

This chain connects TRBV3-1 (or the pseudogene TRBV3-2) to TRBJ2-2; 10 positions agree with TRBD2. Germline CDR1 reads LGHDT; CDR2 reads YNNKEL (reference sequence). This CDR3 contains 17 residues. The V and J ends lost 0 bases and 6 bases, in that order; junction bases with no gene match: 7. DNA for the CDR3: TGTGCCAGCAGCCAAGATAAGGGACTAGCGATTTCCGGGGAGCTGTTTTTT. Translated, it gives CASSQDKGLAISGELFF.

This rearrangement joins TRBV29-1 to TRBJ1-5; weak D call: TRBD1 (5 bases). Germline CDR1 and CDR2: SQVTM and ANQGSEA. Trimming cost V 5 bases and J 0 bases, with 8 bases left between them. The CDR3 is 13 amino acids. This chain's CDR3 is CSVRQNSNQPQHF. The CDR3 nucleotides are TGCAGCGTTCGACAGAATAGCAATCAGCCCCAGCATTTT. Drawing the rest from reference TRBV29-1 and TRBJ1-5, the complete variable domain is SAVISQKPSRDICQRGTSLTIQCQVDSQVTMMFWYRQQPGQSLTLIATANQGSEATYESGFVIDKFPISRPNLTFSTLTVSNMSPEDSSIYLCSVRQNSNQPQHFGDGTRLSIL.

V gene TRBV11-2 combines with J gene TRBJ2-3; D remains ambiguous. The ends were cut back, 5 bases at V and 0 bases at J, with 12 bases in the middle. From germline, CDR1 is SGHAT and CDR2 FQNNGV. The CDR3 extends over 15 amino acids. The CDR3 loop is CASSPELLSTDTQYF. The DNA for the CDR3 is TGTGCCAGCAGCCCGGAACTACTTAGCACAGATACGCAGTATTTT.

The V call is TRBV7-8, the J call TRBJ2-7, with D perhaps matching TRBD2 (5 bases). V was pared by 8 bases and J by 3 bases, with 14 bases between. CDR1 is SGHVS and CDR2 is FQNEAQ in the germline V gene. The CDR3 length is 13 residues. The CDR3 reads CASRAGGRYEQYF. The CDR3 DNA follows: TGTGCCAGCCGCGCAGGCGGGCGCTACGAGCAGTACTTC.

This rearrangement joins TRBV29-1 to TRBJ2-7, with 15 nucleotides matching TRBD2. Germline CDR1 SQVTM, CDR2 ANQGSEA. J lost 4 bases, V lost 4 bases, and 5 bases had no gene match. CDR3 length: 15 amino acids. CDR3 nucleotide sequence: TGCAGCGTTGCGGGACTAGCGGGAGGAAGATACGAGCAGTACTTC. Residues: CSVAGLAGGRYEQYF.

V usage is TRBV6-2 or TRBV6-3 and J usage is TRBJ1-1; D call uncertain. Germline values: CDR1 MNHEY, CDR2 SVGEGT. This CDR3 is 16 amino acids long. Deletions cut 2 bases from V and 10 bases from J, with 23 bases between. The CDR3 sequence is CASSYVSSRWSSAAFF. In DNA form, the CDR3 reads TGTGCCAGCAGTTACGTTTCGTCTAGATGGTCGTCGGCAGCTTTCTTT.

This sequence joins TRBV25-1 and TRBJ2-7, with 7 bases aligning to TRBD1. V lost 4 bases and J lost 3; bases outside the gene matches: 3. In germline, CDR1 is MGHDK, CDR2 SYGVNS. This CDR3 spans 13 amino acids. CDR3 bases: TGTGCCAGCAGTGGTCAGGGGGTCTACGAGCAGTACTTC. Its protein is CASSGQGVYEQYF.

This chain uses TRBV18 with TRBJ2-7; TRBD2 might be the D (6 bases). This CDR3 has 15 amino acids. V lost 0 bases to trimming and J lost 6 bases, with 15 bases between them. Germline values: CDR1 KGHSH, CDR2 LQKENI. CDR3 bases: TGTGCCAGCTCACCACCGGCGGGCGGGGATCGCGAGCAGTACTTC. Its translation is CASSPPAGGDREQYF.

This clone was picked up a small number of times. The CDR3 coding sequence is TGCGCCAGCATGAGGGACTGGGCGGGGGAGCAGTTCTTC. Encoded protein: CASMRDWAGEQFF. The chain links TRBV10-2 to TRBJ2-1, with D possibly TRBD2 on 6 matching bases. From germline, CDR1 is WSHSY and CDR2 SAAADI. This CDR3 has 13 amino acids. V gave up 7 bases and J gave up 10 bases, with 17 bases separating them.

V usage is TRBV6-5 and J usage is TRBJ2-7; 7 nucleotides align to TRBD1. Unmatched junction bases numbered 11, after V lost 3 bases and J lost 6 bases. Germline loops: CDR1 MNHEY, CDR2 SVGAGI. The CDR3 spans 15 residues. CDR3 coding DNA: TGTGCCAGCAGTTATGCTCGACAGGGCTCTACCGAGCAGTACTTC. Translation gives CASSYARQGSTEQYF.

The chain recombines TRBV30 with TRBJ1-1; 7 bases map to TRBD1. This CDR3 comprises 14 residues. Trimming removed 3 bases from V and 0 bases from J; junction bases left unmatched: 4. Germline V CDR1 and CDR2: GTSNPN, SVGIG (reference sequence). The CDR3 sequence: CAWRAGTVNTEAFF. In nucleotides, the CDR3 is TGTGCCTGGAGGGCCGGGACAGTGAACACTGAAGCTTTCTTT.

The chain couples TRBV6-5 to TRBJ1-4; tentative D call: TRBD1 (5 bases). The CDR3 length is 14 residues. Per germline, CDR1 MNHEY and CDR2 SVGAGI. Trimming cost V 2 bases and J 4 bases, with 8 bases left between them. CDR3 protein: CASSYGGVNEKLFF. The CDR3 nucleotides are TGTGCCAGCAGTTACGGGGGGGTTAATGAAAAACTGTTTTTT.

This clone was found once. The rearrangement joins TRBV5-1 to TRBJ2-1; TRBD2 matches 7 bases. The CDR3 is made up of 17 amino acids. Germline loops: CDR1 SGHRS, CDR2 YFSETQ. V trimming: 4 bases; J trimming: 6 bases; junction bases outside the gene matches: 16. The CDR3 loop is CASSPSGTGVGVNEQFF. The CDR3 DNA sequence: TGCGCCAGCAGCCCGAGCGGGACTGGGGTCGGGGTCAATGAGCAGTTCTTC.

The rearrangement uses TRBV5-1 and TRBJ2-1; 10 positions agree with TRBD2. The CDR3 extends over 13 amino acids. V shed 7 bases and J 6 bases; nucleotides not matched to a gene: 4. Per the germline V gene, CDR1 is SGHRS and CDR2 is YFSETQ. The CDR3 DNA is TGCGCCAGCGGACTAGCGGTACGCAATGAGCAGTTCTTC. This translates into CASGLAVRNEQFF.

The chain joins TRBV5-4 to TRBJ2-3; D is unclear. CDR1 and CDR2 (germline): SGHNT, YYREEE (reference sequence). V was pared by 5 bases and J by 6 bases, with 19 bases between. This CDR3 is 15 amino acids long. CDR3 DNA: TGTGCCAGCAGGACGGCAGCGAAGGTATCGGATACGCAGTATTTT. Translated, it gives CASRTAAKVSDTQYF. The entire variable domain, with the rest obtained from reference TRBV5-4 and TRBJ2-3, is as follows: ETGVTQSPTHLIKTRGQQVTLRCSSQSGHNTVSWYQQALGQGPQFIFQYYREEENGRGNFPPRFSGLQFPNYSSELNVNALELDDSALYLCASRTAAKVSDTQYFGPGTRLTVL.

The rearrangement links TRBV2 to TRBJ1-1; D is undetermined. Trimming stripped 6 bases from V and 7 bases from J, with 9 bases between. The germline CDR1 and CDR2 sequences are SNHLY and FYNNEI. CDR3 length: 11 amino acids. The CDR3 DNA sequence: TGTGCCAGCAGACAGACGATTGAAGCTTTCTTT. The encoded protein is CASRQTIEAFF.

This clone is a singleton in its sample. CDR3 sequence reads: CASSQEDRVEYEQYF. CDR3 nucleotides: TGCGCCAGCAGCCAAGAAGACAGGGTAGAGTACGAGCAGTACTTC. V and J are TRBV4-3 and TRBJ2-7, with 7 bases that match TRBD1. The V gene's germline CDR1 is LGHNA and CDR2 YSLEER. Losses at the gene ends were 0 bases for V and 4 bases for J; bases not matched to a gene: 6. The length of the CDR3 is 15 residues.

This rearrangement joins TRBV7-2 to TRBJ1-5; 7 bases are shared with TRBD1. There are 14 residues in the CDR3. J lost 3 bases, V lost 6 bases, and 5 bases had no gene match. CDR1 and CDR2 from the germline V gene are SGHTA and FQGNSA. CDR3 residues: CASREGQSNQPQHF. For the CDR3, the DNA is TGTGCCAGCAGGGAGGGACAGTCCAATCAGCCCCAGCATTTT.

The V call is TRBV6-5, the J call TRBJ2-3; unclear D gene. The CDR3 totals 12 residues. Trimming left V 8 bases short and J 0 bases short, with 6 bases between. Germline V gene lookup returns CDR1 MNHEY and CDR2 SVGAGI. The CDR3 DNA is TGTGCCAGCGGCAGTAGCACAGATACGCAGTATTTT. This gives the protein CASGSSTDTQYF.

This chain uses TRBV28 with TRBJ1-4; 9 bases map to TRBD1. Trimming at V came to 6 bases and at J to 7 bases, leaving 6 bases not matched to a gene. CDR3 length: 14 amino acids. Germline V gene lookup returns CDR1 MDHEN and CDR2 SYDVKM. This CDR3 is CASRQQGAVEKLFF. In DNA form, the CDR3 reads TGTGCCAGCAGACAACAGGGGGCAGTTGAAAAACTGTTTTTT.

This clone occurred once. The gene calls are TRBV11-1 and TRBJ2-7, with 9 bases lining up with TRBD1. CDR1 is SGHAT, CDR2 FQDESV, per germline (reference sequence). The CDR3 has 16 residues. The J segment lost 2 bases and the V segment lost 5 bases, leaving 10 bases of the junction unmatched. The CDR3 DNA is TGTGCCAGCAGCCACTCTTCGGGGACAGGGACCTACGAGCAGTACTTC. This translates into CASSHSSGTGTYEQYF.

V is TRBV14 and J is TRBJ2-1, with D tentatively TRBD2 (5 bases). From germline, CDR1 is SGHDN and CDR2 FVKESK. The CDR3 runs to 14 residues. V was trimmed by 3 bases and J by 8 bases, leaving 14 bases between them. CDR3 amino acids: CASSQRALRDEQFF. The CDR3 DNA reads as TGTGCCAGCAGCCAGAGGGCCCTTAGGGATGAGCAGTTCTTC.

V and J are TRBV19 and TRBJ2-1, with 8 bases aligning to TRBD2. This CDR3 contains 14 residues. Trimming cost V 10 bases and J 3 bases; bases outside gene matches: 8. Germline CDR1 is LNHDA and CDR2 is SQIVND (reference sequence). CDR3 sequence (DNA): TGTGCCACCGGGGGGGGTAGAGACTACAATGAGCAGTTCTTC. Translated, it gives CATGGGRDYNEQFF.

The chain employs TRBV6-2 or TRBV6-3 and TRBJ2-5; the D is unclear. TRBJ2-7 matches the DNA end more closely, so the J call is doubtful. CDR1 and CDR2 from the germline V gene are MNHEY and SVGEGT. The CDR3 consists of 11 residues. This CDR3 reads CASSPLYEQYF. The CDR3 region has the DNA TGTGCCAGCAGCCCACTTTACGAGCAGTACTTC.

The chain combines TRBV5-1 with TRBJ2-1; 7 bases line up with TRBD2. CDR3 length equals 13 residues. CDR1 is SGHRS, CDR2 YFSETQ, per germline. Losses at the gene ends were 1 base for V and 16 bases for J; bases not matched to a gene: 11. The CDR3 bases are TGCGCCAGCAGCTTGATCCCAGGACTAGAGGGTTTCTTC. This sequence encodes CASSLIPGLEGFF.

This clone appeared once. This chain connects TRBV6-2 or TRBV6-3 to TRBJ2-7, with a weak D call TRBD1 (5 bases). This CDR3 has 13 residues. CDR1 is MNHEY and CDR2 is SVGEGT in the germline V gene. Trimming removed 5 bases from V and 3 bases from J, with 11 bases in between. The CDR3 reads CASSRTPYYEQYF. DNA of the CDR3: TGTGCCAGCAGTCGGACACCCTACTACGAGCAGTACTTC.

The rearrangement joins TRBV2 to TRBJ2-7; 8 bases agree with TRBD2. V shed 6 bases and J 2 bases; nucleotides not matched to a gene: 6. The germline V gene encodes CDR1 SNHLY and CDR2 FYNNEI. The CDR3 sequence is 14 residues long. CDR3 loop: CASRATSATYEQYF. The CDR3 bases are TGTGCCAGCAGGGCGACTAGCGCTACCTACGAGCAGTACTTC. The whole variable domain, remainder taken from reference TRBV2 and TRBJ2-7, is EPEVTQTPSHQVTQMGQEVILRCVPISNHLYFYWYRQILGQKVEFLVSFYNNEISEKSEIFDDQFSVERPDGSNFTLKIRSTKLEDSAMYFCASRATSATYEQYFGPGTRLTVT.

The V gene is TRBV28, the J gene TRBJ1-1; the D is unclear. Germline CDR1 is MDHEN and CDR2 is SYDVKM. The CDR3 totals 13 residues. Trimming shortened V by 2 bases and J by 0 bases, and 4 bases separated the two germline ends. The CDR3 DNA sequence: TGTGCCAGCAGTTTAAATATGAACACTGAAGCTTTCTTT. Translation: CASSLNMNTEAFF. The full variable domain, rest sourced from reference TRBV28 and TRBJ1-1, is DVKVTQSSRYLVKRTGEKVFLECVQDMDHENMFWYRQDPGLGLRLIYFSYDVKMKEKGDIPEGYSVSREKKERFSLILESASTNQTSMYLCASSLNMNTEAFFGQGTRLTVV.

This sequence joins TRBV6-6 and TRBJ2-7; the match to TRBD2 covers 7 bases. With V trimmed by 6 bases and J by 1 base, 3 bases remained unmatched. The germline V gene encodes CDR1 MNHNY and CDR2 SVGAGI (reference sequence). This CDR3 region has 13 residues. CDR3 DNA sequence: TGTGCCAGCAGCCTACTAGCGTCCTACGAGCAGTACTTC. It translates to CASSLLASYEQYF.

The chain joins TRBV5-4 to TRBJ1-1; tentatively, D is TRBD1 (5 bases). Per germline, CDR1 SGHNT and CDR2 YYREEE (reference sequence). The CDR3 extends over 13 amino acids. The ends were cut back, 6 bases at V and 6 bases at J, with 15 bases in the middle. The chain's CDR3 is CASTDQDTPEAFF. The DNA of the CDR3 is TGTGCCAGCACCGATCAGGACACCCCTGAAGCTTTCTTT.